These 22 T cell receptor beta chains originate from one sample sequenced in a study of PD-L1 blockade in urothelial cancer. Measured with immunoSEQ multiplex PCR; TCRdb has only the in-frame clones, and not every one. The sample records about 36,000 clones, around four fifths being singletons. Time point defined: peripheral blood 6 weeks after treatment start. The sequencing used PBMCs, collected around atezolizumab (anti-PD-L1) treatment. Receptors were obtained from a man between 35 and 55 years old with urothelial cancer.

This sequence joins TRBV7-9 and TRBJ2-4, with D perhaps matching TRBD2 (6 bases). This CDR3 region has 14 residues. CDR1 and CDR2 from the germline V gene are SEHNR and FQNEAQ (reference sequence). The V gene lost 0 bases and the J gene lost 6 bases, with 9 bases spanning the gap. The CDR3 bases are TGTGCCAGCAGCTTAGCGGGAGGTGTAAACATTCAGTACTTC. It translates to CASSLAGGVNIQYF.

The V gene is TRBV6-1, the J gene TRBJ2-2; D remains ambiguous. The CDR3 has 13 residues. V was trimmed by 3 bases and J by 4 bases, leaving 6 bases between them. Germline-derived CDR1 and CDR2 are MNHNS and SASEGT. CDR3 DNA: TGTGCCAGCAGTGAGGCCTTCACCGGGGAGCTGTTTTTT. Protein product: CASSEAFTGELFF.

The V gene is TRBV27, the J gene TRBJ1-2; tentative D call: TRBD1 (6 bases). Trimming stripped 4 bases from V and 5 bases from J, with 11 bases between. Germline CDR1 and CDR2: MNHEY and SMNVEV (reference sequence). The CDR3 is 13 amino acids. The CDR3 nucleotides are TGTGCCAGCAGTTCCGGACAGACTTATGGCTACACCTTC. Protein: CASSSGQTYGYTF.

The chain has TRBV10-3 and TRBJ2-3, with 7 bases matching TRBD1. The V segment lost 10 bases and the J segment 1 base; nucleotides outside the gene matches: 5. CDR3 length: 13 amino acids. Germline V gene sequence: CDR1 ENHRY, CDR2 SYGVKD. The DNA of the CDR3 is TGTGCCACAGAGGGACAGCGCACAGATACGCAGTATTTT. Its translation is CATEGQRTDTQYF.

This sequence joins TRBV5-3 and TRBJ2-4; D uncertain. TRBV5-3 is flagged as an ORF with uncertain function. The V end lost 1 base, the J end lost 0 bases, and 11 bases lay between the germline ends. The CDR3 extends over 16 amino acids. CDR3 in DNA: TGTGCCAGAAGCTTGTCGCACATTCGAGCCAAAAACATTCAGTACTTC. This encodes CARSLSHIRAKNIQYF.

The rearrangement uses TRBV28 and TRBJ2-3, with a weak D call TRBD2 (6 bases). There are 15 residues in the CDR3. Germline CDR1 and CDR2: MDHEN and SYDVKM. Between the trimmed V and J ends, which lost 2 bases and 3 bases, there was a span of 12 bases. The CDR3 DNA follows: TGTGCCAGCAGTTTAGGGCCGGGAGTAACAGATACGCAGTATTTT. Residues: CASSLGPGVTDTQYF.

CDR3 region: CASSSPGGQNEQFF. The CDR3 DNA sequence: TGCGCCAGCAGCTCCCCGGGGGGGCAGAATGAGCAGTTCTTC. The chain combines TRBV4-1 with TRBJ2-1; 8 bases align to TRBD2. This CDR3 has 14 amino acids. CDR1 and CDR2 (germline): MGHRA, YSYEKL. J lost 7 bases, V lost 5 bases, and 7 bases had no gene match.

CDR3 sequence reads: CASSSSGPYEQYF. DNA for the CDR3: TGTGCCAGCAGCTCTAGCGGACCCTACGAGCAGTACTTC. This chain connects TRBV5-6 to TRBJ2-7, with 7 bases that match TRBD2. The trim removed 3 bases at V and 2 bases at J, leaving 2 bases unmatched. Germline V lookup: CDR1 SGHDT, CDR2 YYEEEE. This CDR3 region has 13 residues.

This chain links TRBV19 with TRBJ2-5, with 7 bases that match TRBD1. V dropped 5 bases and J dropped 0; count of bases not matched to a gene: 6. From germline, CDR1 is LNHDA and CDR2 SQIVND (reference sequence). This CDR3 region has 15 residues. In DNA form, the CDR3 reads TGTGCCAGTAGTCCCGGGACAGTCAACCAAGAGACCCAGTACTTC. It encodes CASSPGTVNQETQYF.

The rearrangement links TRBV15 to TRBJ2-7; weak D call: TRBD2 (5 bases). The germline gives CDR1 LNHNV, CDR2 YYDKDF (reference sequence). V was clipped by 1 base and J by 2 bases, with 15 bases between them. This CDR3 is 16 amino acids long. The CDR3 region is CATSRARGGLTYEQYF. The CDR3 bases are TGTGCCACCAGCAGAGCCCGCGGCGGGCTCACCTACGAGCAGTACTTC.

The J gene is TRBJ2-7, the V gene TRBV28; the D gene is possibly TRBD2 (6 bases). The CDR3 extends over 15 amino acids. The V and J ends lost 7 bases and 0 bases respectively, with 16 bases between them. Germline CDR1 reads MDHEN; CDR2 reads SYDVKM. This CDR3 is CASIAASASSYEQYF. As DNA, the CDR3 is TGTGCCAGCATCGCAGCTAGCGCGAGCTCCTACGAGCAGTACTTC.

The genes are TRBV13 and TRBJ2-7; 7 bases are shared with TRBD2. CDR3 length equals 14 residues. CDR1 and CDR2 (germline): PRHDT, FYEKMQ (reference sequence). With V trimmed by 5 bases and J by 3 bases, 7 bases remained unmatched. The DNA of the CDR3 is TGTGCCAGCAGCGTCCGGGACTACCTCTACGAGCAGTACTTC. As protein: CASSVRDYLYEQYF.

V gene TRBV6-5 combines with J gene TRBJ2-2; D might be TRBD2 (5 bases). CDR1 is MNHEY, CDR2 SVGAGI, per germline. The CDR3 covers 15 residues. The V gene lost 5 bases and the J gene lost 5 bases, with 15 bases spanning the gap. In nucleotides, the CDR3 is TGTGCCAGCAGTCCAACTAGAGTCGAGACCGGGGAGCTGTTTTTT. Residues: CASSPTRVETGELFF.

The CDR3 is CASSTGQGGYTF. CDR3 nucleotide sequence: TGTGCCAGCAGTACAGGACAGGGTGGCTACACCTTC. The chain combines TRBV2 with TRBJ1-2; 8 positions match TRBD1. The CDR3 runs to 12 residues. V dropped 5 bases and J dropped 7; count of bases not matched to a gene: 3. Per the germline V gene, CDR1 is SNHLY and CDR2 is FYNNEI.

This clone was seen only once. The rearrangement links TRBV7-6 to TRBJ2-6; possibly TRBD1 for D (6 bases). The CDR3 spans 18 residues. With 5 bases removed from V and 2 bases from J, the gap between germline ends came to 19 bases. From germline, CDR1 is SGHVS and CDR2 FNYEAQ. CDR3 in amino acids: CASSPRGQGLAGANVLTF. CDR3 sequence (DNA): TGTGCCAGCAGCCCTAGAGGGCAGGGGTTAGCTGGGGCCAACGTCCTGACTTTC.

The chain couples TRBV2 to TRBJ1-1; no clear D gene. V was trimmed by 10 bases and J by 3 bases, leaving 9 bases between them. Germline-derived CDR1 and CDR2 are SNHLY and FYNNEI. The CDR3 covers 11 residues. The CDR3 region is CATVGHTEAFF. The CDR3 DNA follows: TGTGCCACCGTGGGCCACACTGAAGCTTTCTTT.

The rearrangement links TRBV7-8 to TRBJ2-1; no reliable D call. The CDR3 loop spans 16 amino acids. Germline V CDR1 and CDR2: SGHVS, FQNEAQ. Trimming removed 4 bases from V and 1 base from J, with 14 bases in between. CDR3: CASSSIGIPSYNEQFF. DNA of the CDR3: TGTGCCAGCAGCTCCATTGGCATACCATCCTACAATGAGCAGTTCTTC.

This rearrangement joins TRBV28 to TRBJ1-2; TRBD1 is a possible D gene (6 bases). The CDR3 is made up of 15 amino acids. Germline lookup yields CDR1 MDHEN and CDR2 SYDVKM. Trimming took off 5 bases at V and 3 bases at J, with 16 bases between the two ends. CDR3 bases: TGTGCCAGCAGTCTCGGGACACCCGGTGACTATGGCTACACCTTC. This codes for CASSLGTPGDYGYTF.

The rearrangement joins TRBV11-2 to TRBJ2-1, with 11 bases matching TRBD2. Trimming cost V 4 bases and J 0 bases; bases outside gene matches: 5. The CDR3 runs to 17 residues. CDR1 SGHAT and CDR2 FQNNGV come from the germline V gene. CDR3 in DNA: TGTGCCAGCAGCTGGACTAGCGGGTTGTTCTCCTACAATGAGCAGTTCTTC. This encodes CASSWTSGLFSYNEQFF.

Concerning this clone itself: The junction shows a germline mismatch at one end, possibly a read error. The CDR3 DNA reads TGCGCTACCACTCTAACCACTGAAGCTTTCTTT. Its protein is CATTLTTEAFF. V is TRBV28 and J is TRBJ1-1; unclear D gene. Germline CDR1 reads MDHEN; CDR2 reads SYDVKM. The CDR3 consists of 11 residues. Full variable domain (missing parts from reference TRBV28 and TRBJ1-1): DVKVTQSSRYLVKRTGEKVFLECVQDMDHENMFWYRQDPGLGLRLIYFSYDVKMKEKGDIPEGYSVSREKKERFSLILESASTNQTSMYLCATTLTTEAFFGQGTRLTVV.

This chain uses TRBV25-1 with TRBJ2-7; possible D gene TRBD1, 5 bases. Germline CDR1 and CDR2: MGHDK and SYGVNS. The CDR3 runs to 11 residues. Trimming pared 4 bases from V and 5 bases from J, leaving 6 bases between. In DNA form, the CDR3 reads TGTGCCAGCAGTGGCAGGGACGAGCAGTACTTC. Residues: CASSGRDEQYF.

This clone was recorded once. The CDR3: CASSLANNQPQHF. For the CDR3, the DNA is TGTGCCAGCAGCCTAGCTAACAATCAGCCCCAGCATTTT. This chain connects TRBV14 to TRBJ1-5; D is undetermined. The CDR3 runs 13 residues. CDR1 is SGHDN and CDR2 is FVKESK in the germline V gene. V was clipped by 4 bases and J by 3 bases, with 7 bases between them.